The 3 T cell receptor beta chains given below trace back to one sample, sequenced in a study of blood T cell repertoires in COVID-19. Sequencing used immunoSEQ multiplex PCR; TCRdb keeps in-frame clones, though not all of them. Found here are about 220,000 clones, 82% of them singletons; the top ten hold roughly 3.5%. Sequencing was carried out using PBMCs or T cells enriched from blood (not recorded which). These TCRs come from a woman in her fifties or sixties who had recovered from COVID-19.

This chain uses TRBV19 with TRBJ1-5; a weak D match, TRBD1 (6 bases). Germline V gene lookup returns CDR1 LNHDA and CDR2 SQIVND (reference sequence). The CDR3 is 14 residues long. The V and J ends lost 11 bases and 7 bases respectively, with 21 bases between them. The CDR3 coding sequence is TGTGCCTCCCTGGGGAGGGGGTATGAGCAGCCCCAGCATTTT. This encodes CASLGRGYEQPQHF.

This clone has ten or more counts. At one end, the junction sequence differs from germline, possibly due to a read error. V gene TRBV2 combines with J gene TRBJ1-5, with 8 bases lining up with TRBD1. Germline V gene data show CDR1 as SNHLY and CDR2 as FYNNEI. CDR3 length: 13 amino acids. CDR3 residues: CASREDRGQPQHF. The CDR3 region has the DNA TGTGCCAGCAGAGAAGACAGGGGTCAGCCCCAGCATTTT. Full variable domain (missing parts from reference TRBV2 and TRBJ1-5): EPEVTQTPSHQVTQMGQEVILRCVPISNHLYFYWYRQILGQKVEFLVSFYNNEISEKSEIFDDQFSVERPDGSNFTLKIRSTKLEDSAMYFCASREDRGQPQHFGDGTRLSIL.

The V and J genes are TRBV5-1 and TRBJ1-2; D is perhaps TRBD1 (5 bases). Germline V gene data show CDR1 as SGHRS and CDR2 as YFSETQ. V lost 0 bases and J lost 6, with 12 bases in between. The CDR3 extends over 14 amino acids. This CDR3 is CASSLAGGTNGYTF. The CDR3 nucleotides are TGCGCCAGCAGCTTGGCGGGGGGAACTAATGGCTACACCTTC.